The next 20 T cell receptor beta chains were all read from a single sample in a study of blood T cells in healthy people across ages. Then a second PCR, running about 6 to 12 cycles, was carried out with a sample-barcoded 5' primer and a J-beta primer mix. TCRdb independently ran MiXCR on the 5' RACE reads; one entry per CDR3 protein. The repertoire has roughly 860,000 distinct CDR3 sequences, 55% to 65% of them found once; the top ten carry about a quarter. Specimen: blood. The source of these receptors is a man aged 30 to 39 in good health.

The V call is TRBV2, the J call TRBJ2-3; no reliable D call. CDR1 SNHLY and CDR2 FYNNEI come from the germline V gene. There are 12 residues in the CDR3. With 4 bases removed from V and 4 bases from J, the gap between germline ends came to 6 bases. This chain's CDR3 is CASSVFSDTQYF. DNA for the CDR3: TGTGCCAGCAGTGTCTTCTCAGATACGCAGTATTTT. The full variable domain, its missing parts supplied by reference TRBV2 and TRBJ2-3, is EPEVTQTPSHQVTQMGQEVILRCVPISNHLYFYWYRQILGQKVEFLVSFYNNEISEKSEIFDDQFSVERPDGSNFTLKIRSTKLEDSAMYFCASSVFSDTQYFGPGTRLTVL.

V and J are TRBV28 and TRBJ2-5; TRBD2 matches 11 bases. The CDR3 is 15 amino acids. The ends lost 5 bases at V and 11 bases at J; junction bases unmatched: 13. CDR1 and CDR2 (germline): MDHEN, SYDVKM. The CDR3 DNA follows: TGTGCCAGCAGTCAAGGGACTAGCGGATACAATGAGCAGTACTTC. This translates into CASSQGTSGYNEQYF.

Comments on this clonotype: This may be a read error, as it is one base from a much larger clone. The rearrangement joins TRBV10-3 to TRBJ2-5; tentative D call: TRBD2 (6 bases). V lost 8 bases and J 7 bases, leaving 20 bases between the germline ends. The CDR3 is 14 amino acids. The germline V gene has CDR1 ENHRY and CDR2 SYGVKD. This CDR3 is CAIAGPRAPGTQYF. The DNA of the CDR3 is TGTGCCATCGCGGGACCCAGGGCCCCAGGGACCCAGTACTTC.

CDR3 loop: CSAPLRAEETQYF. For the CDR3, the DNA is TGCAGTGCACCTCTCCGAGCGGAAGAGACCCAGTACTTC. The chain combines TRBV20-1 with TRBJ2-5; TRBD2 might be the D (5 bases). V lost 6 bases, J lost 3 bases, and 14 bases lay in between. This CDR3 comprises 13 residues. The germline V gene encodes CDR1 DFQATT and CDR2 SNEGSKA (reference sequence).

This clonotype has just a few counts. CDR3 sequence (DNA): TGCAGTGCAATTAGGGAGGACAGGGGGTCTCAGCAGTACTTC. It translates to CSAIREDRGSQQYF. This chain connects TRBV20-1 to TRBJ2-7; 10 bases agree with TRBD1. CDR1 is DFQATT, CDR2 SNEGSKA, per germline (reference sequence). The CDR3 runs 14 residues. V gave up 6 bases and J gave up 8 bases; unmatched junction bases: 13.

The V and J genes are TRBV12-3 or TRBV12-4 and TRBJ1-5; D gene uncertain. V dropped 0 bases and J dropped 5 bases, with 8 bases sitting between them. The CDR3 has 14 residues. The CDR3 DNA is TGTGCCAGCAGTTTAGCGCGGCTTGATCAGCCCCAGCATTTT. Translating it yields CASSLARLDQPQHF.

The chain joins TRBV20-1 to TRBJ2-7; D is unclear. Trimming removed 5 bases from V and 3 bases from J, with 23 bases in between. Germline assignment: CDR1 DFQATT and CDR2 SNEGSKA (reference sequence). This CDR3 has 16 residues. The DNA of the CDR3 is TGCAGTGCTCCGTACCCCGGAAGCAGGAACGGCTACGAGCAGTACTTC. This sequence encodes CSAPYPGSRNGYEQYF.

This clonotype was observed a handful of times. This rearrangement joins TRBV20-1 to TRBJ2-7, with D perhaps TRBD1 (6 bases). The CDR3 totals 13 residues. In germline, CDR1 is DFQATT, CDR2 SNEGSKA (reference sequence). Trimming took 5 bases from V and 2 from J, leaving 13 bases between them. CDR3 sequence reads: CSAPQGEAYEQYF. Here the CDR3 DNA reads TGCAGTGCTCCACAGGGAGAGGCCTACGAGCAGTACTTC.

This clonotype was seen repeatedly, ten times or more. The rearrangement uses TRBV7-2 and TRBJ2-3; perhaps D is TRBD1 or TRBD2 (5 bases each). CDR1 SGHTA and CDR2 FQGNSA come from the germline V gene. With 3 bases removed from V and 4 bases from J, the gap between germline ends came to 17 bases. The CDR3 is made up of 16 amino acids. The CDR3 nucleotides are TGTGCCAGCAGCTTGTGGGGGAGTGGGGCCTCAGATACGCAGTATTTT. Its translation is CASSLWGSGASDTQYF.

Here the CDR3 reads CATSRGSSGGTDTQYF. DNA for the CDR3: TGTGCCACCAGCAGGGGGTCATCCGGGGGCACAGATACGCAGTATTTT. The chain combines TRBV15 with TRBJ2-3, with D tentatively TRBD2 (5 bases). CDR3 length equals 16 residues. Trimming removed 3 bases from V and 1 base from J, with 14 bases in between. Per germline, CDR1 LNHNV and CDR2 YYDKDF (reference sequence).

The chain uses TRBV12-3 or TRBV12-4 and TRBJ1-5; TRBD1 might be the D (6 bases). CDR3 size: 15 residues. V was pared by 3 bases and J by 1 base, with 10 bases between. CDR3 residues: CASSFGGGSNQPQHF. The CDR3 DNA reads as TGTGCCAGCAGTTTTGGAGGGGGGAGCAATCAGCCCCAGCATTTT.

The V gene is TRBV12-3 or TRBV12-4, the J gene TRBJ1-4; the D gene is possibly TRBD1 (5 bases). CDR3 length: 15 residues. Trimming cost V 3 bases and J 8 bases, with 16 bases left between them. The CDR3 loop is CASSFGRARGEKLFF. The DNA of the CDR3 is TGTGCCAGCAGTTTCGGGCGGGCCCGGGGCGAAAAACTGTTTTTT.

This chain connects TRBV6-1 to TRBJ2-1, with D tentatively TRBD2 (8 bases). The length of the CDR3 is 14 residues. Germline CDR1 and CDR2: MNHNS and SASEGT. V dropped 11 bases and J dropped 9 bases, with 23 bases sitting between them. The CDR3 here is CAGAGGRGYSEQFF. The DNA of the CDR3 is TGTGCCGGCGCGGGGGGCAGGGGGTATAGTGAGCAGTTCTTC.

This chain connects TRBV12-3 or TRBV12-4 to TRBJ2-3; D is possibly TRBD2 (5 bases). The CDR3 consists of 17 residues. V was cut by 4 bases and J by 4 bases, with 21 bases left in between. The CDR3 protein is CASSSRGSGVTADTQYF. Written as DNA, the CDR3 is TGTGCCAGCAGTTCCCGCGGGTCTGGGGTCACGGCAGATACGCAGTATTTT.

The J gene is TRBJ1-2, the V gene TRBV7-2, with a weak D call TRBD1 (6 bases). Germline V gives CDR1 SGHTA, CDR2 FQGNSA. V was shortened by 5 bases and J by 6 bases, with 16 bases between the two germline ends. The CDR3 has 14 amino acids. CDR3 sequence reads: CASSVGAGADGYTF. The CDR3 DNA follows: TGTGCCAGCAGCGTGGGAGCAGGGGCCGATGGCTACACCTTC. Full variable domain (remainder filled in from reference TRBV7-2 and TRBJ1-2): GAGVSQSPSNKVTEKGKDVELRCDPISGHTALYWYRQSLGQGLEFLIYFQGNSAPDKSGLPSDRFSAERTGGSVSTLTIQRTQQEDSAVYLCASSVGAGADGYTFGSGTRLTVV.

This clonotype has just a few counts. The rearrangement uses TRBV28 and TRBJ2-7; possibly TRBD1 or TRBD2 for D (6 bases each). This CDR3 region has 14 residues. Per germline, CDR1 MDHEN and CDR2 SYDVKM. The V end lost 4 bases, the J end lost 3 bases, and 13 bases lay between the germline ends. The CDR3 is CASSSYREDYEQYF. In DNA form, the CDR3 reads TGTGCCAGCAGTTCCTACAGGGAGGACTACGAGCAGTACTTC.

This clonotype was seen only once. The rearrangement links TRBV24-1 to TRBJ2-5; 10 bases line up with TRBD1. The CDR3 has 16 residues. Germline V gene data show CDR1 as KGHDR and CDR2 as SFDVKD. The trim removed 3 bases at V and 4 bases at J, leaving 7 bases unmatched. The CDR3 loop reads CATSDGDRGVGETQYF. As DNA, the CDR3 is TGTGCCACCAGTGATGGGGACAGGGGTGTGGGAGAGACCCAGTACTTC.

CDR3 sequence (DNA): TGTGCCAGCAGCCCCCGACTCGAGGATGAGCAGTTCTTC. Protein: CASSPRLEDEQFF. The rearrangement joins TRBV7-2 to TRBJ2-1; no reliable D call. The length of the CDR3 is 13 residues. Deletions cut 5 bases from V and 8 bases from J, with 13 bases between. The germline gives CDR1 SGHTA, CDR2 FQGNSA.

Only a few counts were recorded for this clonotype. The chain is built from TRBV9 and TRBJ2-7; 9 positions agree with TRBD2. The germline V gene encodes CDR1 SGDLS and CDR2 YYNGEE. Germline trimming cut 3 bases from V and 0 bases from J; bases unmatched to any gene: 4. The CDR3 length is 15 residues. CDR3 DNA sequence: TGTGCCAGCAGCGCTAGCGGGGCGGGCTCCTACGAGCAGTACTTC. It codes for CASSASGAGSYEQYF.

This sequence joins TRBV5-1 and TRBJ2-7, with unresolved D. The J call may be mistaken, given a closer DNA end match to TRBJ2-5. The length of the CDR3 is 13 residues. Germline V gene lookup returns CDR1 SGHRS and CDR2 YFSETQ. The CDR3 region has the DNA TGCGCCAGCAGCTTTTCGAGGAAGGAGACCCAGTACTTC. This translates into CASSFSRKETQYF.